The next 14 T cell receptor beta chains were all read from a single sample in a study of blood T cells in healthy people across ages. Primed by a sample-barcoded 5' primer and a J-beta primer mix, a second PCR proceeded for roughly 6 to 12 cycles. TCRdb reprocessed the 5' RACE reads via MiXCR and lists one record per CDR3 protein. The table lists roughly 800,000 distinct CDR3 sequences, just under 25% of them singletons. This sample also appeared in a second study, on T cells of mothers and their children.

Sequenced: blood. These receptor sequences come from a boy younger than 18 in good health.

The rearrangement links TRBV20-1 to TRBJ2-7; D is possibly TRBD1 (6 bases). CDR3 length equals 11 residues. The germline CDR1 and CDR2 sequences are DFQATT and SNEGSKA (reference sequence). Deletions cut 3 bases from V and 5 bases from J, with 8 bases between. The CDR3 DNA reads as TGCAGTGCTAGTCACAGGGACGAGCAGTACTTC. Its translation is CSASHRDEQYF.

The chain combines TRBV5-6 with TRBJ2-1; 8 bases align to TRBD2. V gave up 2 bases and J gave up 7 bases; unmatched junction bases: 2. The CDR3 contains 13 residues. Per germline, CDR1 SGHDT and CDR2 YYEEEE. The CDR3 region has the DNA TGTGCCAGCAGCTTCGGACTAGCTAATGAGCAGTTCTTC. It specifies CASSFGLANEQFF.

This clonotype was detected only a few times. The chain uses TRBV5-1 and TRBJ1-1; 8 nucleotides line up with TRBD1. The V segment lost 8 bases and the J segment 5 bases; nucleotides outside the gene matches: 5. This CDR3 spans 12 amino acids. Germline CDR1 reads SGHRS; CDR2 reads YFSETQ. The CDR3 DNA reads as TGCGCCAGTTCCTGGACAGGGACTGAAGCTTTCTTT. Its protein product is CASSWTGTEAFF. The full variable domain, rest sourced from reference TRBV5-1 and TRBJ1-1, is KAGVTQTPRYLIKTRGQQVTLSCSPISGHRSVSWYQQTPGQGLQFLFEYFSETQRNKGNFPGRFSGRQFSNSRSEMNVSTLELGDSALYLCASSWTGTEAFFGQGTRLTVV.

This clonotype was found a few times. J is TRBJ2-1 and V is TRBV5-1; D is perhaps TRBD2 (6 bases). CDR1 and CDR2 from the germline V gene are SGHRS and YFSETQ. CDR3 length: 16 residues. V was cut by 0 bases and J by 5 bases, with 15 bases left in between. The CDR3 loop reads CASSLGGRIADNEQFF. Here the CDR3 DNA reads TGCGCCAGCAGCTTGGGGGGCCGAATAGCGGACAATGAGCAGTTCTTC.

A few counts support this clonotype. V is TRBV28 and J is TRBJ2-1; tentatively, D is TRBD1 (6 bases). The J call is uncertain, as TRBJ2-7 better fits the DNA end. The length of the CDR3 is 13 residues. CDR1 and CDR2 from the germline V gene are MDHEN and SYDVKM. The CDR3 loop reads CASSSSDRYEQYF. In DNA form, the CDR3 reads TGTGCCAGCTCTTCCTCAGACAGGTACGAGCAGTACTTC.

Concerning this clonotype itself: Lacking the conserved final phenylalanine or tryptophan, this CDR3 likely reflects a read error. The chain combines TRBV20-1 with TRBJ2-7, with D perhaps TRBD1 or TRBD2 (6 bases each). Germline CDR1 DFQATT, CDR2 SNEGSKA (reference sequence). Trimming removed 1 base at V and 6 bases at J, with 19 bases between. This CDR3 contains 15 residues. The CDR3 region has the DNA TGCAGTGCTAGAGCCCCAGGGGCTGGGGGGACCGAGCAGTACTCC. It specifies CSARAPGAGGTEQYS.

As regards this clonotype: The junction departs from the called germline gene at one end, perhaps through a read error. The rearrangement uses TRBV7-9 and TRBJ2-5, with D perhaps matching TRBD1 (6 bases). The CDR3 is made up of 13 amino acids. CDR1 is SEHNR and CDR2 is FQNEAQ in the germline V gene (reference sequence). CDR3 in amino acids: CASSFAGAETQYF. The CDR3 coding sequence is TGCGCCAGCAGCTTCGCAGGGGCGGAGACCCAGTACTTC.

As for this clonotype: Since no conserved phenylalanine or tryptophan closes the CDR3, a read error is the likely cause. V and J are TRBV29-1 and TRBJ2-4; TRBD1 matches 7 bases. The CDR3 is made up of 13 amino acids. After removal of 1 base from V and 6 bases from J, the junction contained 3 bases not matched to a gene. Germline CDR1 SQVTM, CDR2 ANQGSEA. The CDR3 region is CSVEARDRNIQYL. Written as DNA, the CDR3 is TGCAGCGTTGAAGCCCGGGACAGAAACATTCAGTACCTC.

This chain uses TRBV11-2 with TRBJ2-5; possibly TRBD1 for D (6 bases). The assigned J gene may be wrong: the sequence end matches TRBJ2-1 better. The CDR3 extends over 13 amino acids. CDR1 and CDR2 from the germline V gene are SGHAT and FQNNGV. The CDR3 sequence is CASSTGLENEQFF. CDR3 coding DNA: TGTGCCAGCAGCACAGGGTTGGAGAATGAGCAGTTCTTC.

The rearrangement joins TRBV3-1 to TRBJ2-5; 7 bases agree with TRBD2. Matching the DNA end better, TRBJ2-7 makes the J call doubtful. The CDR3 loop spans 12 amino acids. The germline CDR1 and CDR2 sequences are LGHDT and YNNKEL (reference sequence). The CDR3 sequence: CARTSTSYEQYV. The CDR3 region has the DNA TGTGCCAGGACTAGCACATCCTACGAGCAGTACGTC.

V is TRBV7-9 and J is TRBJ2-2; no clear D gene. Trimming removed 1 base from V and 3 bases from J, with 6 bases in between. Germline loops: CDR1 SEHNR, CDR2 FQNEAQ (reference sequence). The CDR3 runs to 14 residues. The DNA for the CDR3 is TGTGCCAGCAGCTTAGAGGTCTACACCGGGGAGCTGTTTTTT. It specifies CASSLEVYTGELFF.

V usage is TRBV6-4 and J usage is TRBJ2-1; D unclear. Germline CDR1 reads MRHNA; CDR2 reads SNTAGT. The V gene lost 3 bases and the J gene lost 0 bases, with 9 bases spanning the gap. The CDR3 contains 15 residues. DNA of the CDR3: TGTGCCAGCAGTGATAGGCCAAGCTCCTACAATGAGCAGTTCTTC. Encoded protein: CASSDRPSSYNEQFF.

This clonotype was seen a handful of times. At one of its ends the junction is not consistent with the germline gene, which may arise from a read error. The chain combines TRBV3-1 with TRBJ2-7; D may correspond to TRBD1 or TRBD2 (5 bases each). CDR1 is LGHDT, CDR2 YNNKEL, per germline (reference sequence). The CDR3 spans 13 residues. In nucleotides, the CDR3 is TGTGCCAGCCAGACTCGGGGCTCCTGCGAGCAGTACTTC. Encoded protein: CASQTRGSCEQYF.

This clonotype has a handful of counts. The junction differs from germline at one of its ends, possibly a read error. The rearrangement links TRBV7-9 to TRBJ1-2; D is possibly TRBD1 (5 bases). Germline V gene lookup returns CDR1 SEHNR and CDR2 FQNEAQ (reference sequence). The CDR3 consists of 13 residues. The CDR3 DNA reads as TGTGCTAGCAGCTTAGCAGGGCGCCTTGGCTACACCTTC. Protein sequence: CASSLAGRLGYTF.